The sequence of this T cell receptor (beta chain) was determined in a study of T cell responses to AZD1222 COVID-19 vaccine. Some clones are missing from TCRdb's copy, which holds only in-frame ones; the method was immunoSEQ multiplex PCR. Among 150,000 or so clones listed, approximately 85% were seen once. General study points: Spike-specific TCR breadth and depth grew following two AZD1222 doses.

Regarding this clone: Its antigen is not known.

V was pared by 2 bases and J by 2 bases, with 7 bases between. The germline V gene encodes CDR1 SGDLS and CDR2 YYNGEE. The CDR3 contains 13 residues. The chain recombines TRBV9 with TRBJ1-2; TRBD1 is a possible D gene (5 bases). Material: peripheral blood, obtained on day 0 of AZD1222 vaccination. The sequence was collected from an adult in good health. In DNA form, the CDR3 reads TGTGCCAGCAGCGTGGGGGGGAACTATGGCTACACCTTC. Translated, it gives CASSVGGNYGYTF.